The 7 T cell receptor beta chains listed next were all sequenced from one sample in a study of technical replicates of blood from a few donors. Sequencing was performed with immunoSEQ multiplex PCR; in TCRdb, only in-frame clones are kept and a portion is missing. The sample yields almost 65,000 clones, roughly 86% seen once. The material sequenced was PBMCs. These receptors originate from a human donor in good health. Some clones in this sample may be carry-over from other donors' samples.

The chain carries TRBV2 and TRBJ2-7; D is undetermined. The V gene's germline CDR1 is SNHLY and CDR2 FYNNEI. This CDR3 region has 12 residues. Trimming removed 7 bases from V and 3 bases from J, with 10 bases in between. The chain's CDR3 is CASKLDYYEQYF. The DNA of the CDR3 is TGTGCCAGCAAGTTAGATTACTACGAGCAGTACTTC.

This clone was picked up a small number of times. This sequence joins TRBV25-1 and TRBJ2-7; TRBD1 aligns across 8 bases. Trimming took 2 bases from V and 5 from J; bases not matched to a gene: 11. Germline CDR1 MGHDK, CDR2 SYGVNS. This CDR3 contains 16 residues. The CDR3 DNA sequence: TGTGCCAGCAGTGAAGGTGTTCAGGGGGCGCAGGACGAGCAGTACTTC. It specifies CASSEGVQGAQDEQYF.

This sequence joins TRBV6-4 and TRBJ2-3, with 10 bases fitting TRBD2. Trimming cost V 4 bases and J 6 bases; bases outside gene matches: 7. In germline, CDR1 is MRHNA, CDR2 SNTAGT. The CDR3 covers 15 residues. The CDR3 region is CASSGKRGGTDTQYF. The DNA of the CDR3 is TGTGCCAGCAGTGGAAAGCGGGGGGGAACCGATACGCAGTATTTT.

This chain connects TRBV7-3 to TRBJ2-1; TRBD1 matches at 7 bases. The CDR3 is 13 amino acids. The junction had 3 bases not matched to a gene; V was cut back by 3 bases and J by 7 bases. Germline CDR1 is SGHTA and CDR2 is FQGTGA. The CDR3 is CASSLGTANEQFF. DNA of the CDR3: TGTGCCAGCAGCTTGGGGACAGCTAATGAGCAGTTCTTC.

The rearrangement uses TRBV6-1 and TRBJ1-2; 10 nucleotides line up with TRBD1. Trimming took 4 bases from V and 6 from J; bases not matched to a gene: 8. The CDR3 loop spans 15 amino acids. Germline assignment: CDR1 MNHNS and CDR2 SASEGT. Here the CDR3 DNA reads TGTGCCAGCAGTGCCCCGGGACAGGGGATGCATGGCTACACCTTC. It yields the protein CASSAPGQGMHGYTF.

The gene calls are TRBV7-3 and TRBJ2-6; 9 bases align to TRBD1. The V gene end was trimmed by 5 bases and the J gene end by 1 base; junction bases not matched to a gene: 6. This CDR3 is built from 17 residues. Germline V gene data show CDR1 as SGHTA and CDR2 as FQGTGA. CDR3 coding DNA: TGTGCCAGCAGCACCGGACAGGGGCGGTCTGGGGCCAACGTCCTGACTTTC. Translation: CASSTGQGRSGANVLTF.

V gene TRBV4-3 combines with J gene TRBJ1-2; D may be TRBD1 (6 bases). The CDR3 is 14 residues long. Germline lookup yields CDR1 LGHNA and CDR2 YSLEER. V lost 2 bases to trimming and J lost 2 bases, with 9 bases between them. As DNA, the CDR3 is TGCGCCAGCAGCCAAATTGGACAGAACTATGGCTACACCTTC. It is translated as CASSQIGQNYGYTF.